A single TCR beta chain is shown here with its context. One end of the junction is discordant with germline, which a read error may explain. The data originate from a study of cytotoxic CD8 clonotypes in ibrutinib-treated CLL. The planned depth of sequencing spanned 1 in 200,000 to 1 in 1 million T cells. Produced via immunoSEQ multiplex PCR; TCRdb's table is partial and in-frame only. Of some 200,000 clones in the sample, roughly 77% are singletons; the top ten hold approximately 6%. This receptor was obtained from a human donor with chronic lymphocytic leukemia. The sample in question was PBMCs, obtained after 12 months of ibrutinib treatment.

The CDR3 loop reads CAWSVQGLTVF. The CDR3 DNA reads TGTGCCTGGAGTGTACAGGGACTAACTGTTTTT. The J gene is TRBJ1-4, the V gene TRBV30, with D possibly matching TRBD1 (6 bases). The germline V gene has CDR1 GTSNPN and CDR2 SVGIG (reference sequence). The CDR3 sequence is 11 residues long. Full variable domain (rest looked up from reference TRBV30 and TRBJ1-4): SQTIHQWPATLVQPVGSPLSLECTVEGTSNPNLYWYRQAAGRGLQLLFYSVGIGQISSEVPQNLSASRPQDRQFILSSKKLLLSDSGFYLCAWSVQGLTVFGSGTQLSVL.